These 5 T cell receptor beta chains originate from one sample sequenced in a study of T cell responses to AZD1222 COVID-19 vaccine (dated by TCRdb to the early 2020s). Library preparation used the immunoSEQ multiplex PCR assay. TCRdb mirrors the immuneACCESS table, restricted to in-frame sequences. Some clones are absent from its copies; in checked studies, under half trace to an unresolved V gene, and the reason for the others is unknown. For this sample there are about 84,000 clones; 86% appear just once. Roughly 6% of the sample belongs to the ten largest clones. Reading the label with the study, this specimen's time point is: about 28 days (+/-7) after the second vaccine dose. The sequencing here drew on peripheral blood, taken 28 days after the second AZD1222 dose. The receptors here all came from an adult who received the AZD1222 COVID-19 vaccine.

This clone was found once. The chain employs TRBV28 and TRBJ1-6, with a possible D match to TRBD1 (5 bases). Trimming took off 8 bases at V and 6 bases at J, with 20 bases between the two ends. This CDR3 comprises 16 residues. From germline, CDR1 is MDHEN and CDR2 SYDVKM. The CDR3 DNA reads as TGTGCCAGCGCTTTGCGTTCGGACACTGGTAATTCACCCCTCCACTTT. Translation gives CASALRSDTGNSPLHF.

This chain connects TRBV11-2 to TRBJ2-7; D possibly corresponds to TRBD1 (5 bases). The V and J ends lost 1 base and 1 base respectively, with 8 bases between them. Germline CDR1 reads SGHAT; CDR2 reads FQNNGV. CDR3 size: 14 residues. In DNA form, the CDR3 reads TGTGCCAGCAGCTTAGGGAGACAGTCCTACGAGCAGTACTTC. It codes for CASSLGRQSYEQYF.

The V call is TRBV9, the J call TRBJ1-2; 7 bases align to TRBD1. V was clipped by 4 bases and J by 9 bases; unmatched bases: 18. Germline assignment: CDR1 SGDLS and CDR2 YYNGEE. The CDR3 spans 16 residues. CDR3 sequence reads: CASSPATPTGVRSYTF. The CDR3 nucleotides read TGTGCCAGCAGCCCTGCGACCCCCACAGGGGTCAGAAGCTACACCTTC.

This chain uses TRBV5-6 with TRBJ2-7, with D perhaps TRBD2 (6 bases). In germline, CDR1 is SGHDT, CDR2 YYEEEE. This CDR3 has 14 amino acids. Trimming removed 5 bases at V and 0 bases at J, with 12 bases between. CDR3 DNA sequence: TGTGCCAGCAGTCTGGGACTCGACTCCTACGAGCAGTACTTC. Residues: CASSLGLDSYEQYF. Supplemented by reference TRBV5-6 and TRBJ2-7, the full variable domain reads DAGVTQSPTHLIKTRGQQVTLRCSPKSGHDTVSWYQQALGQGPQFIFQYYEEEERQRGNFPDRFSGHQFPNYSSELNVNALLLGDSALYLCASSLGLDSYEQYFGPGTRLTVT.

This sequence joins TRBV7-9 and TRBJ1-2; 7 nucleotides align to TRBD1. The trim removed 1 base at V and 2 bases at J, leaving 1 base unmatched. CDR1 is SEHNR, CDR2 FQNEAQ, per germline (reference sequence). This CDR3 region has 14 residues. In nucleotides, the CDR3 is TGTGCCAGCAGCTTAGGGGGACAGAACTATGGCTACACCTTC. Protein: CASSLGGQNYGYTF.